The next 3 T cell receptor beta chains were all read from a single sample in a study of T cell responses to AZD1222 COVID-19 vaccine (dated by TCRdb to the early 2020s). According to the study, the label for this sample's time point signals: about 28 days (+/-7) after the second vaccine dose. The method was the immunoSEQ multiplex PCR assay. The clones in this table, taken by TCRdb from immuneACCESS, are in-frame only. Not every clone is retained; where verified, under half of the shortfall comes from an unresolved V gene, and the cause of the rest is unknown. Present in this sample are approximately 150,000 clones, roughly nine tenths of which were seen just once. The top ten clonotypes cover 1% to 1.5% of the sample. The specimen was peripheral blood, collected 28 days after the second AZD1222 dose. These receptors were collected from an adult who received the AZD1222 COVID-19 vaccine.

This clone was recorded once. CDR3 protein: CASSGSLANVLTF. CDR3 nucleotides: TGTGCCAGCAGCGGTTCGTTAGCCAACGTCCTGACTTTC. This rearrangement joins TRBV13 to TRBJ2-6; D call uncertain. Trimming cost V 5 bases and J 7 bases, with 9 bases left between them. The CDR3 extends over 13 amino acids. CDR1 is PRHDT and CDR2 is FYEKMQ in the germline V gene (reference sequence).

This clone showed up just once. J is TRBJ1-1 and V is TRBV6-6; D is unresolved. Trimming removed 2 bases from V and 4 bases from J, with 17 bases in between. The CDR3 covers 16 residues. CDR1 and CDR2 from the germline V gene are MNHNY and SVGAGI (reference sequence). The CDR3 region is CASSYPSRVFGTEAFF. The CDR3 DNA reads as TGTGCCAGCAGTTACCCCTCCCGGGTTTTTGGCACTGAAGCTTTCTTT.

The genes are TRBV4-2 and TRBJ1-5; weak D call: TRBD1 (5 bases). From germline, CDR1 is LGHNA and CDR2 YNFKEQ. The CDR3 is 15 amino acids. Deletions cut 1 base from V and 5 bases from J, with 12 bases between. This chain's CDR3 is CASSQGHGGHQPQHF. Written as DNA, the CDR3 is TGTGCCAGCAGCCAAGGGCACGGGGGTCATCAGCCCCAGCATTTT.